What follows describes a single T cell receptor (beta chain). Its antigen is not identified. This CDR3 spans 14 amino acids. The trim removed 6 bases at V and 11 bases at J, leaving 11 bases unmatched. CDR1 MNHNS and CDR2 SASEGT come from the germline V gene. Reasons for excluding patients were uncontrolled infection, other autoimmune disease, pregnancy or lactation. The diagnoses drew upon clinical symptoms, serum thyroxine and TRAb, thyroid ultrasound and orbital computed tomography. This specimen comes from a study of T cells in Graves' hyperthyroidism and ophthalmopathy. Study observations and caveats: Ophthalmopathy onset followed model prediction by a median around 6.6 months. Blood also showed most of the thyroid clonotypes that were expanded above 0.001.

Amplified TCR beta CDR3 regions derived from RNA transcripts. The HTBI set primed first-round TCR CDR3 RT-PCR. TCRdb fed the multiplex PCR reads into MiXCR, producing one record per CDR3 protein. The sample comprises 500,000 to 650,000 distinct CDR3 sequences, over 35% of which are singletons, and around 44% rests with the top ten. The specimen was peripheral blood or thyroid tissue (not recorded which). The chain is built from TRBV6-1 and TRBJ1-2; 11 bases are a match to TRBD1. This receptor was obtained from an adult woman with Graves' disease, either hyperthyroidism or ophthalmopathy (not recorded which). The CDR3 reads CASSTTGTGGKYTF. For the CDR3, the DNA is TGTGCCAGCAGCACTACCGGGACAGGGGGTAAATACACCTTC.